This entry concerns a single TCR beta chain. This table comes from immunoSEQ multiplex PCR, and its TCRdb copy is limited to in-frame clones, with some not included. The table includes 40,000 to 45,000 clones, around 90% detected once. The sample is drawn from a study of blood T cell repertoires in COVID-19. Study background: Some COVID-19 samples were acute and others convalescent; all came from the United States, Italy and Spain. T cells, B-cell-depleted T cells, or PBMCs provided the cDNA or gDNA that served as material.

Per germline, CDR1 GTSNPN and CDR2 SVGIG (reference sequence). The ends were cut back, 5 bases at V and 4 bases at J, with 11 bases in the middle. This CDR3 comprises 12 residues. The sequence was obtained from a man aged 45-65 years with active COVID-19. Source material: peripheral blood. The rearrangement links TRBV30 to TRBJ2-5; possible D gene TRBD2, 5 bases. The CDR3 is CAWRVAGETQYF. The CDR3, as DNA: TGTGCCTGGCGAGTGGCGGGAGAGACCCAGTACTTC. The whole variable domain, remainder taken from reference TRBV30 and TRBJ2-5, is SQTIHQWPATLVQPVGSPLSLECTVEGTSNPNLYWYRQAAGRGLQLLFYSVGIGQISSEVPQNLSASRPQDRQFILSSKKLLLSDSGFYLCAWRVAGETQYFGPGTRLLVL.